Presented here are 19 T cell receptor beta chains from one specimen sequenced in a study of blood T cell repertoires in COVID-19. The assay was immunoSEQ multiplex PCR, and TCRdb's table has in-frame clones only and misses some. The sample lists roughly 180,000 clones; around 87% were seen once. Sequenced sample: PBMCs or T cells enriched from blood (not recorded which). The receptors here all came from a woman aged 25 to 39 who had recovered from COVID-19.

The chain's CDR3 is CASSLVQGTYEQYF. The CDR3 DNA reads TGTGCCAGCAGCTTAGTTCAGGGGACCTACGAGCAGTACTTC. J is TRBJ2-7 and V is TRBV11-3; maybe TRBD1 (6 bases). The V and J ends lost 1 base and 2 bases respectively, with 9 bases between them. Germline CDR1 reads SGHNT; CDR2 reads YENEEA. The CDR3 length is 14 residues.

The chain recombines TRBV7-2 with TRBJ1-6; D remains ambiguous. The CDR3 runs 15 residues. Germline V lookup: CDR1 SGHTA, CDR2 FQGNSA. The V end lost 2 bases, the J end lost 6 bases, and 11 bases lay between the germline ends. Written as DNA, the CDR3 is TGTGCCAGCAGCTTACGGCCGGGAAGTAATTCACCCCTCCACTTT. Its protein product is CASSLRPGSNSPLHF.

The chain is built from TRBV5-8 and TRBJ1-2, with 7 nucleotides matching TRBD1. Unmatched junction bases numbered 11, after V lost 6 bases and J lost 3 bases. Germline assignment: CDR1 SGHTS and CDR2 YDEGEE. CDR3 length equals 15 residues. The CDR3 DNA is TGTGCCAGCACCATTTTACAGGGGCGGTACTATGGCTACACCTTC. This translates into CASTILQGRYYGYTF.

CDR3 amino acids: CASSPMTGGNSPLHF. CDR3 nucleotides: TGTGCCAGCTCACCGATGACAGGGGGAAATTCACCCCTCCACTTT. The J gene is TRBJ1-6, the V gene TRBV18; TRBD1 matches 9 bases. CDR3 length: 15 residues. CDR1 and CDR2 (germline): KGHSH, LQKENI. The junction had 4 bases not matched to a gene; V was cut back by 3 bases and J by 7 bases.

The J gene is TRBJ1-5, the V gene TRBV18; 7 bases fit TRBD1. V shed 6 bases and J 5 bases; nucleotides not matched to a gene: 7. The CDR3 contains 14 residues. Per germline, CDR1 KGHSH and CDR2 LQKENI. The CDR3 sequence is CASSIQGLDQPQHF. Here the CDR3 DNA reads TGTGCCAGCTCGATACAGGGGCTGGATCAGCCCCAGCATTTT.

The chain carries TRBV9 and TRBJ2-5, with 8 positions matching TRBD2. CDR1 SGDLS and CDR2 YYNGEE come from the germline V gene. The CDR3 contains 14 residues. After removal of 7 bases from V and 2 bases from J, the junction contained 7 bases not matched to a gene. Written as DNA, the CDR3 is TGTGCCAGCGGGGGGACTAGTAGACAAGAGACCCAGTACTTC. This codes for CASGGTSRQETQYF.

The gene calls are TRBV5-1 and TRBJ2-3, with 11 nucleotides matching TRBD2. With 4 bases clipped from V and 4 bases from J, the junction kept 8 bases outside the gene matches. CDR1 and CDR2 from the germline V gene are SGHRS and YFSETQ. The CDR3 sequence is 16 residues long. CDR3 DNA: TGCGCCAGCAGCCGGATTAGCGGGAGGGCTGCAGATACGCAGTATTTT. This translates into CASSRISGRAADTQYF. The variable domain in full, with the rest retrieved from reference TRBV5-1 and TRBJ2-3, is KAGVTQTPRYLIKTRGQQVTLSCSPISGHRSVSWYQQTPGQGLQFLFEYFSETQRNKGNFPGRFSGRQFSNSRSEMNVSTLELGDSALYLCASSRISGRAADTQYFGPGTRLTVL.

The V and J genes are TRBV30 and TRBJ1-1, with TRBD1 identical over 12 bases. Germline V lookup: CDR1 GTSNPN, CDR2 SVGIG (reference sequence). The CDR3 is made up of 15 amino acids. V shed 4 bases and J 1 base; nucleotides not matched to a gene: 4. The CDR3 sequence is CAWKGQGAPNTEAFF. The CDR3 DNA reads as TGTGCCTGGAAGGGACAGGGGGCGCCGAACACTGAAGCTTTCTTT.

This rearrangement joins TRBV4-3 to TRBJ2-5, with 11 positions matching TRBD2. The CDR3 spans 16 residues. Looked up from germline, CDR1 is LGHNA and CDR2 is YSLEER. Trimming removed 0 bases from V and 4 bases from J; junction bases left unmatched: 4. The chain's CDR3 is CASSQDGTSGGETQYF. CDR3 nucleotides: TGCGCCAGCAGCCAAGATGGAACTAGCGGGGGAGAGACCCAGTACTTC.

This clone occurred many times. The chain carries TRBV5-1 and TRBJ2-7; TRBD2 agrees at 8 bases. Germline lookup yields CDR1 SGHRS and CDR2 YFSETQ. The trim removed 1 base at V and 5 bases at J, leaving 5 bases unmatched. CDR3 length: 14 residues. CDR3 sequence: CASSLSLAGHEQYF. The CDR3 DNA reads as TGCGCCAGCAGCTTGAGTCTAGCGGGCCACGAGCAGTACTTC.

In this sample, this clone turned up once. This chain uses TRBV7-8 with TRBJ1-1, with a tentative D call TRBD1 (6 bases). V lost 1 base and J lost 5, with 14 bases in between. Germline values: CDR1 SGHVS, CDR2 FQNEAQ. The CDR3 sequence is 15 residues long. The CDR3 DNA sequence: TGTGCCAGCAGCTTAGAACAGGGAATCGGTACTGAAGCTTTCTTT. It encodes CASSLEQGIGTEAFF.

V is TRBV9 and J is TRBJ2-7, with D hard to call. This CDR3 is 15 amino acids long. Trimming pared 0 bases from V and 0 bases from J, leaving 10 bases between. Looked up from germline, CDR1 is SGDLS and CDR2 is YYNGEE. The CDR3 region has the DNA TGTGCCAGCAGCGTAGGGTCTGCCAGCTCCTACGAGCAGTACTTC. It codes for CASSVGSASSYEQYF.

The gene calls are TRBV7-3 and TRBJ2-7; D perhaps matches TRBD1 (5 bases). The V and J ends lost 0 bases and 5 bases respectively, with 26 bases between them. This CDR3 is built from 19 residues. Per the germline V gene, CDR1 is SGHTA and CDR2 is FQGTGA. CDR3 protein: CASSLTPGVRESTLDEQYF. The CDR3 coding sequence is TGTGCCAGCAGCTTAACCCCTGGAGTCAGGGAAAGCACCTTGGACGAGCAGTACTTC.

This clone came up a few times. Other DNA sequences in the sample encode the same CDR3. The chain couples TRBV27 to TRBJ2-7, with TRBD1 identical over 7 bases. The CDR3 runs to 12 residues. Germline CDR1 MNHEY, CDR2 SMNVEV (reference sequence). V gave up 6 bases and J gave up 3 bases; unmatched junction bases: 2. CDR3 nucleotide sequence: TGTGCCAGCAGAGGGGACAGCTACGAGCAGTACTTC. It translates to CASRGDSYEQYF.

The chain's CDR3 is CASTPGGEQYF. The DNA for the CDR3 is TGTGCCAGCACCCCGGGGGGCGAGCAGTACTTC. The chain combines TRBV2 with TRBJ2-7, with TRBD2 matching 7 bases. V was clipped by 7 bases and J by 6 bases; unmatched bases: 3. The germline V gene encodes CDR1 SNHLY and CDR2 FYNNEI. CDR3 length: 11 residues.

The genes are TRBV6-6 and TRBJ1-1, with D unresolved. Trimming cost V 0 bases and J 9 bases, with 11 bases left between them. The CDR3 extends over 13 amino acids. CDR1 is MNHNY and CDR2 is SVGAGI in the germline V gene (reference sequence). CDR3 residues: CASSYSIGGKAFF. The CDR3 region has the DNA TGTGCCAGCAGTTACTCGATAGGCGGGAAAGCTTTCTTT.

V is TRBV6-6 and J is TRBJ1-2, with 10 positions matching TRBD1. Germline assignment: CDR1 MNHNY and CDR2 SVGAGI (reference sequence). With 8 bases clipped from V and 1 base from J, the junction kept 1 base outside the gene matches. The CDR3 loop spans 13 amino acids. The CDR3 loop reads CASWTGGNYGYTF. CDR3 bases: TGTGCCAGCTGGACAGGGGGTAACTATGGCTACACCTTC.

This clone was counted between two and nine times. This sequence joins TRBV29-1 and TRBJ1-2; no firm D call. Trimming shortened V by 2 bases and J by 1 base, and 8 bases separated the two germline ends. In germline, CDR1 is SQVTM, CDR2 ANQGSEA. This CDR3 has 13 amino acids. CDR3 DNA sequence: TGCAGCGTTGAACACTCAATTAACTATGGCTACACCTTC. This encodes CSVEHSINYGYTF. Full variable domain (outside the CDR3, taken from reference TRBV29-1 and TRBJ1-2): SAVISQKPSRDICQRGTSLTIQCQVDSQVTMMFWYRQQPGQSLTLIATANQGSEATYESGFVIDKFPISRPNLTFSTLTVSNMSPEDSSIYLCSVEHSINYGYTFGSGTRLTVV.

The chain has TRBV2 and TRBJ2-1; 7 bases align to TRBD1. Germline V gene sequence: CDR1 SNHLY, CDR2 FYNNEI. There are 15 residues in the CDR3. V dropped 7 bases and J dropped 4; count of bases not matched to a gene: 10. The DNA of the CDR3 is TGTGCCAGCAAACTGACAGGGACCGATTACAATGAGCAGTTCTTC. Translation: CASKLTGTDYNEQFF.